This entry lists 3 T cell receptor beta chains sequenced from one sample in a study of blood T cell repertoires in COVID-19 (dated by TCRdb to about 2020). Receptor libraries were prepared by the immunoSEQ multiplex PCR assay. TCRdb mirrors the immuneACCESS table, restricted to in-frame sequences. Some clones are absent from its copies; in checked studies, under half trace to an unresolved V gene, and the reason for the others is unknown. This sample comprises around 200,000 clones, approximately 80% of them detected only once. The top ten clonotypes cover 6.5% to 7.5% of the sample. The sample comprised peripheral blood. The receptors originated from a woman aged 35 to 49 with COVID-19, enrolled during active disease.

This clone showed up many times. The rearrangement joins TRBV5-8 to TRBJ1-4; TRBD1 agrees at 7 bases. The CDR3 contains 15 residues. Germline CDR1 reads SGHTS; CDR2 reads YDEGEE. The trim removed 4 bases at V and 2 bases at J, leaving 5 bases unmatched. The DNA of the CDR3 is TGTGCCAGCAGCGTATCGACAGGGACTAATGAAAAACTGTTTTTT. Translated, it gives CASSVSTGTNEKLFF.

This clone was detected only once. The chain uses TRBV28 and TRBJ2-7; 14 bases map to TRBD2. Germline CDR1 and CDR2: MDHEN and SYDVKM. Trimming cost V 5 bases and J 4 bases; bases outside gene matches: 16. The CDR3 covers 19 residues. CDR3 in DNA: TGTGCCAGCAGTGGGGATTCCGGGACTAGCGGGGGTACTCAGTACGAGCAGTACTTC. Translated, it gives CASSGDSGTSGGTQYEQYF.

The chain is built from TRBV19 and TRBJ1-2, with D hard to call. V lost 5 bases to trimming and J lost 1 base, with 5 bases between them. The CDR3 totals 12 residues. Germline assignment: CDR1 LNHDA and CDR2 SQIVND (reference sequence). The CDR3 protein is CASSGRNYGYTF. The CDR3 DNA reads TGTGCCAGTAGTGGCCGTAACTATGGCTACACCTTC.